The clone carrying this T cell receptor beta chain came up many times. Its cognate antigen is unknown. The sample is drawn from a study of T-cell reconstitution after alpha-beta-depleted transplantation in children. Study observations and caveats: Elevated TCRbeta diversity at day 60 was traced, in some patients, to surviving recipient T cells and thymic progenitors.

TCRbeta library preparation incorporated unique molecular identifiers. TCRdb redid the calling of the PCR reads with MiXCR, one entry per CDR3 protein. The sample contains about 830,000 distinct CDR3 sequences, less than 20% of which appear only once. There are 15 residues in the CDR3. Germline CDR1 reads SGHAT; CDR2 reads FQNNGV. With 5 bases removed from V and 6 bases from J, the gap between germline ends came to 17 bases. Sequencing used PBMCs, mostly from graft donor cells, obtained 360 days after TCRalphabeta/CD19-depleted stem cell transplant. The sequence derives from a male patient younger than 18 who had a stem cell transplant for acute lymphoblastic leukemia, so the T cells may come from the graft donor. This chain connects TRBV11-2 to TRBJ2-1; tentatively, D is TRBD1 (5 bases). The CDR3 nucleotides read TGTGCCAGCAGCATACCAGGGTTCCTGTCCAATGAGCAGTTCTTC. Protein product: CASSIPGFLSNEQFF.